These 16 T cell receptor beta chains share one sample of origin, sequenced in a study of response to subunit inactivated influenza vaccine. One entry per CDR3 protein, called by TCRdb with MiXCR from the RT-PCR reads. The sample holds a few hundred thousand distinct CDR3 sequences; about 11% are singletons and the top ten take 8% to 13%. These sequences were also reported in another study, on T cells expressing NK-cell markers. Per that paper: TCR beta cDNA was made by 5'RACE template switching with UMIs.

The material was PBMCs from blood, obtained on the day of vaccination. The receptors come from a man in his fifties who received an inactivated influenza vaccine.

This clonotype was recorded many times. V and J are TRBV20-1 and TRBJ1-1; no clear D gene. Germline-derived CDR1 and CDR2 are DFQATT and SNEGSKA (reference sequence). The V end lost 6 bases, the J end lost 3 bases, and 17 bases lay between the germline ends. The CDR3 loop spans 14 amino acids. CDR3: CSAPRIRSDTEAFF. In DNA, the CDR3 is TGCAGTGCCCCCCGGATCCGGTCGGACACTGAAGCTTTCTTT.

This sequence joins TRBV9 and TRBJ1-1; weak D call: TRBD1 (6 bases). CDR1 SGDLS and CDR2 YYNGEE come from the germline V gene. Trimming removed 4 bases at V and 0 bases at J, with 16 bases between. This CDR3 is 16 amino acids long. The CDR3 coding sequence is TGTGCCAGCAGCCCTCTAAGGGGGGTTGTGAACACTGAAGCTTTCTTT. Amino acid sequence: CASSPLRGVVNTEAFF.

This sequence joins TRBV6-2 or TRBV6-3 and TRBJ2-7, with 8 bases that match TRBD2. Germline CDR1 and CDR2: MNHEY and SVGEGT. The V gene end was trimmed by 7 bases and the J gene end by 5 bases; junction bases not matched to a gene: 7. CDR3 length equals 13 residues. CDR3 residues: CASKVAGPDEQYF. CDR3 bases: TGTGCCAGCAAGGTAGCGGGACCGGACGAGCAGTACTTC.

CDR3 region: CASSAGQSGGAYNEQFF. Written as DNA, the CDR3 is TGTGCCAGCAGCGCAGGGCAGAGCGGGGGGGCCTACAATGAGCAGTTCTTC. The J gene is TRBJ2-1, the V gene TRBV7-8; 10 bases fit TRBD2. V trimming: 5 bases; J trimming: 2 bases; junction bases outside the gene matches: 9. The germline CDR1 and CDR2 sequences are SGHVS and FQNEAQ. The CDR3 length is 17 residues. Full variable domain (rest looked up from reference TRBV7-8 and TRBJ2-1): GAGVSQSPRYKVAKRGQDVALRCDPISGHVSLFWYQQALGQGPEFLTYFQNEAQLDKSGLPSDRFFAERPEGSVSTLKIQRTQQEDSAVYLCASSAGQSGGAYNEQFFGPGTRLTVL.

This clonotype has more than one count but fewer than ten. The chain is built from TRBV12-3 or TRBV12-4 and TRBJ2-3, with D maybe TRBD1 (5 bases). V dropped 3 bases and J dropped 2 bases, with 12 bases sitting between them. The CDR3 contains 15 residues. In DNA form, the CDR3 reads TGTGCCAGCAGTTTGGGGCTAGAAGACACAGATACGCAGTATTTT. It is translated as CASSLGLEDTDTQYF.

This clonotype was detected a few times. V and J are TRBV15 and TRBJ2-7, with unresolved D. V lost 1 base and J lost 2, with 12 bases in between. CDR3 length: 15 amino acids. Germline V gene lookup returns CDR1 LNHNV and CDR2 YYDKDF (reference sequence). The CDR3 DNA sequence: TGTGCCACCAGCAGAGGAAACGACTTAGCCTACGAGCAGTACTTC. This gives the protein CATSRGNDLAYEQYF.

This sequence joins TRBV27 and TRBJ2-7; no clear D gene. Germline V gene data show CDR1 as MNHEY and CDR2 as SMNVEV (reference sequence). The CDR3 has 15 amino acids. Trimming removed 4 bases from V and 3 bases from J, with 16 bases in between. This CDR3 reads CASSSPWEGSYEQYF. The CDR3 nucleotides read TGTGCCAGCAGTTCCCCCTGGGAAGGTAGCTACGAGCAGTACTTC.

The V call is TRBV12-3 or TRBV12-4, the J call TRBJ1-3; no clear D. V was shortened by 8 bases and J by 4 bases, with 12 bases between the two germline ends. This CDR3 has 13 amino acids. The CDR3 sequence: CASQINLGNTIYF. For the CDR3, the DNA is TGTGCCAGCCAGATTAACCTGGGAAACACCATATATTTT.

This clonotype was seen more than once but under ten times. J is TRBJ2-3 and V is TRBV5-6, with D possibly TRBD1 on 6 matching bases. CDR1 and CDR2 (germline): SGHDT, YYEEEE. V was cut by 1 base and J by 2 bases, with 14 bases left in between. The CDR3 has 16 amino acids. CDR3 region: CASSLFPGALTDTQYF. As DNA, the CDR3 is TGTGCCAGCAGCTTGTTTCCAGGGGCCCTCACAGATACGCAGTATTTT.

There are many counts of this clonotype. The chain is built from TRBV7-9 and TRBJ2-5; tentatively, D is TRBD2 (6 bases). CDR1 is SEHNR and CDR2 is FQNEAQ in the germline V gene (reference sequence). The V end lost 3 bases, the J end lost 5 bases, and 19 bases lay between the germline ends. This CDR3 spans 16 amino acids. CDR3 DNA: TGTGCCAGCAGCTTCCCCTGGGACTCTATTACCGAGACCCAGTACTTC. Its protein product is CASSFPWDSITETQYF.

The count of this clonotype is one. One junction end does not reproduce the germline sequence, and a read error may be involved. DNA of the CDR3: TGCGCCACCAGCTTGGCAATAGCGGGAGGAGGTGAGACCCAGTACTTC. Translation: CATSLAIAGGGETQYF. The V call is TRBV5-1, the J call TRBJ2-5, with 10 nucleotides matching TRBD2. The CDR3 is 16 amino acids. The V gene's germline CDR1 is SGHRS and CDR2 YFSETQ.

The rearrangement uses TRBV4-3 and TRBJ1-1; D possibly corresponds to TRBD1 (6 bases). The CDR3 has 13 amino acids. Germline assignment: CDR1 LGHNA and CDR2 YSLEER. V lost 3 bases and J 8 bases, leaving 13 bases between the germline ends. The CDR3 protein is CASSQTGHREAFF. The CDR3 bases are TGCGCCAGCAGCCAGACGGGACACCGGGAAGCTTTCTTT.

This clonotype was counted between two and nine times. This chain joins TRBV18 and TRBJ2-2; 12 bases agree with TRBD1. The CDR3 has 19 residues. V shed 5 bases, J shed 2 bases, and the junction held 12 bases outside the gene matches. CDR1 is KGHSH and CDR2 is LQKENI in the germline V gene. CDR3: CASSAGTGGLRPNTGELFF. CDR3 nucleotide sequence: TGTGCCAGCTCAGCCGGGACAGGGGGCCTGAGGCCAAACACCGGGGAGCTGTTTTTT.

The rearrangement links TRBV6-5 to TRBJ2-7; 8 bases are a match to TRBD1. The junction had 5 bases not matched to a gene; V was cut back by 0 bases and J by 4 bases. CDR3 length: 15 residues. Germline V lookup: CDR1 MNHEY, CDR2 SVGAGI. The CDR3, as DNA: TGTGCCAGCAGTTACTCGGACAGGGCGTATTACGAGCAGTACTTC. Its translation: CASSYSDRAYYEQYF.

This clonotype was seen ten or more times. The chain employs TRBV29-1 and TRBJ1-1; D remains unclear. The CDR3 extends over 11 amino acids. With 3 bases removed from V and 1 base from J, the gap between germline ends came to 3 bases. Germline V gives CDR1 SQVTM, CDR2 ANQGSEA. The CDR3, as DNA: TGCAGCGTTGATGAGAACACTGAAGCTTTCTTT. Translating gives CSVDENTEAFF.

This clonotype was found a few times. The genes are TRBV6-1 and TRBJ1-6, with a tentative D call TRBD1 (5 bases). Germline-derived CDR1 and CDR2 are MNHNS and SASEGT. Trimming removed 6 bases from V and 2 bases from J, with 5 bases in between. CDR3 length: 13 amino acids. CDR3 nucleotide sequence: TGTGCCAGCAGGACAGCCTATAATTCACCCCTCCACTTT. Protein: CASRTAYNSPLHF.